The rows below give T cell receptor beta chains drawn from one sample of a study of radiotherapy plus CTLA-4 blockade in lung cancer. The method was immunoSEQ multiplex PCR; TCRdb's version includes in-frame clones alone and lacks a portion of them. The sample lists 40,000 or so clones; approximately 83% were seen once. Sequenced material: peripheral blood, taken from a patient treated with radiotherapy plus ipilimumab. The receptors here all came from a human donor with non-small cell lung cancer whose response to radiotherapy plus ipilimumab could not be evaluated. The CDR3 runs from the conserved cysteine through the conserved F or W. The order of the fields is clone size, V gene, D gene, J gene, CDR3 DNA, CDR3 protein. The D gene is left open where the match is weak. Expanded clones get a size class; other rows say once, few or many, or leave the size out.

>.|TRBV5-1|.|TRBJ1-2
TGCGCCAGCAGTTTCACACAGGGCAACTATGGCTACACCTTC
CASSFTQGNYGYTF
>.|TRBV9|.|TRBJ2-7
TGTGCCAGCAGCGTAGAGGCAGGGGCGGGCGAGCAGTACTTC
CASSVEAGAGEQYF
>.|TRBV5-6|.|TRBJ1-2
TGTGCCAGCAGCTTGGGACAGGCCGACTACACCTTC
CASSLGQADYTF
>.|TRBV28|.|TRBJ1-1
TGTGCCAGCAGTTTAGGGGGGGATTACACTGAAGCTTTCTTT
CASSLGGDYTEAFF
>.|TRBV7-6|TRBD2|TRBJ2-1
TGTGCCAGCAGCTTAAGCCTAGCGGGGGGAGACAATGAGCAGTTCTTC
CASSLSLAGGDNEQFF
>.|TRBV28|.|TRBJ1-3
TGTGCCATCGGCGGAGGGGATCGAGTCACCATATATTTT
CAIGGGDRVTIYF
>.|TRBV5-4|TRBD1|TRBJ2-5
TGTGCCAGCAGCCGGGGACAGAACCAAGAGACCCAGTACTTC
CASSRGQNQETQYF
>.|TRBV28|.|TRBJ1-2
TGTGCCAGCAGTCCCTTATACTATGGCTACACCTTC
CASSPLYYGYTF
>few|TRBV5-6|.|TRBJ2-7
TGTGCCAGCAGCCAGGGGTTTTACGAGCAGTACTTC
CASSQGFYEQYF
>.|TRBV9|TRBD2|TRBJ2-1
TGTGCCAGCAGCGTTAGCGGGAGGGAGGATGAGCAGTTCTTC
CASSVSGREDEQFF
>once|TRBV6-5|.|TRBJ1-5
TGTGCCAGCACCGTTTCCGGTTCCAGCAATCAGCCCCAGCATTTT
CASTVSGSSNQPQHF
>.|TRBV28|TRBD1|TRBJ2-5
TGTGCCAGCAATCCGGGACAGCCACAAGAGACCCAGTACTTC
CASNPGQPQETQYF
>.|TRBV5-6|TRBD2|TRBJ2-3
TGTGCCAGCAGCACCCTGGGCGGGACTAGCGGGATGAATACGCAGTATTTT
CASSTLGGTSGMNTQYF
>.|TRBV4-2|TRBD2|TRBJ2-2
TGTGCCAGCAGCCCCTCGGCCGGCGGGGGGACCGGGGAGCTGTTTTTT
CASSPSAGGGTGELFF
>.|TRBV5-1|.|TRBJ1-2
TGCGCCAGCTCGGTAGGAGGGGATGGCTACGTCTACACCTTC
CASSVGGDGYVYTF
>once|TRBV7-9|TRBD1|TRBJ2-1
TGTGCCAGCAGCTTACCGGGGACAGGTGATATGGGTGAGCAGTTCTTC
CASSLPGTGDMGEQFF
>.|TRBV12-5|TRBD2|TRBJ2-1
TGTGCTAGTGGTTATGGGGGGGGCAATGAGCAGTTCTTC
CASGYGGGNEQFF
>.|TRBV18|.|TRBJ2-3
TGTGCCAGCTCACCACGTTTAGCCAGCTCGGCAGATACGCAGTATTTT
CASSPRLASSADTQYF
>.|TRBV20-1|.|TRBJ2-7
TGCAGTGCAAAGCCCGCCGCGGACTTC
CSAKPAADF
>.|TRBV5-5|TRBD1|TRBJ1-1
TGTGCCAGCAGCTCTACAGGGGGCGACGTGGCTTTCTTT
CASSSTGGDVAFF
>.|TRBV29-1|.|TRBJ2-3
TGCAGCGGAGGAGGGGGCCCCACAGATACGCAGTATTTT
CSGGGGPTDTQYF
>.|TRBV7-9|TRBD1|TRBJ1-2
TGTGCCAGCAGCTTAGCCCTGGACAGGGTTCATGGCTACACCTTC
CASSLALDRVHGYTF
>.|TRBV28|TRBD2|TRBJ2-1
TGTGCCAGCAGTTCCCCCGGCGGGGGCTCCTACAATGAGCAGTTCTTC
CASSSPGGGSYNEQFF
>.|TRBV7-9|.|TRBJ1-6
TGTGCCAGCAGCTCGACAGGCCTTTTTCTCAGATCCTATAATTCACCCCTCCACTTT
CASSSTGLFLRSYNSPLHF
>.|TRBV20-1|.|TRBJ1-1
TGCAGTGCTAGAAGGACAGTTGAAGCTTTCTTT
CSARRTVEAFF